This entry is about one T cell receptor (beta chain). During active infection, Seattle patients enrolled and were then monitored through disease. Trimming removed 8 bases at V and 3 bases at J, with 14 bases between. Per the germline V gene, CDR1 is MNHEY and CDR2 is SMNVEV (reference sequence). This CDR3 spans 14 amino acids. These data belong to a study of blood T cell repertoires in COVID-19. Study overall: COVID-19 samples from acute and convalescent phases originated in the United States, Italy and Spain. Sources were T cells, B-cell-depleted T cells, or PBMCs; the material itself was cDNA or gDNA.

Methods used by the authors: Scientists estimated how many nucleated cells there were by amplifying reference gene primers. The data were produced by immunoSEQ multiplex PCR, yet TCRdb's version contains in-frame clones alone and is incomplete. Clone size and V and J calls were adopted from that table, with D and trimming inferred from the DNA. Here the sample spans about 430,000 clones, 85% to 90% being singletons. The rearrangement joins TRBV27 to TRBJ1-5; D possibly corresponds to TRBD1 (5 bases). This clonotype was obtained from a man younger than 30 with COVID-19, enrolled during active disease. The sample consisted of peripheral blood. CDR3 amino acids: CASSRTGSNQPQHF. For the CDR3, the DNA is TGTGCCAGCTCACGAACAGGCTCCAATCAGCCCCAGCATTTT.